One and the same sample provided the 2 T cell receptor beta chains below, sequenced in a study of OX40 agonist ivuxolimab in advanced cancers. Libraries were prepared by immunoSEQ multiplex PCR; TCRdb keeps only in-frame clonotypes and omits some of them. The sample shows roughly 48,000 clones, approximately 84% of them seen only once. Sequencing was performed on CD4+ or CD8+ T cells sorted from blood, taken in a trial of the OX40 agonist ivuxolimab. All receptors derive from an adult with an advanced solid tumor such as melanoma, head and neck, liver or kidney cancer.

This clone has just one count. This sequence joins TRBV7-8 and TRBJ2-2; TRBD2 matches 9 bases. Germline V CDR1 and CDR2: SGHVS, FQNEAQ. Trimming removed 2 bases from V and 4 bases from J; junction bases left unmatched: 5. The CDR3 consists of 16 residues. The CDR3, as DNA: TGTGCCAGCAGCTTATTAGCTAGCGGGACCACCGGGGAGCTGTTTTTT. Protein: CASSLLASGTTGELFF.

The chain couples TRBV25-1 to TRBJ1-5; perhaps TRBD1 as D (6 bases). This CDR3 contains 15 residues. Germline assignment: CDR1 MGHDK and CDR2 SYGVNS. Between the trimmed V and J ends, which lost 1 base and 6 bases, there was a span of 13 bases. The CDR3 DNA sequence: TGTGCCAGCAGTGAATCAGGCAGGGGATTTCAGCCCCAGCATTTT. This translates into CASSESGRGFQPQHF.